The sample holds one count of the clone carrying this T cell receptor beta chain. The CDR3 is made up of 14 amino acids. V dropped 1 base and J dropped 6; count of bases not matched to a gene: 5. Per germline, CDR1 SGHTA and CDR2 FQGNSA. Libraries were prepared by immunoSEQ multiplex PCR; TCRdb keeps only in-frame clonotypes and omits some of them. The sample gives about 1.5 million clones, 96% of which show up once; approximately 1.1% is in the top ten. The data originate from a study of shared clonotypes between healthy human individuals. The gene calls are TRBV7-2 and TRBJ1-2, with 7 bases aligning to TRBD1. The clonotype originates from a man aged 25 to 40 in good health. Sample: naive CD4+ T cells sorted from blood. As for subset: CD45RA+ positively selected. CDR3 amino acids: CASSLGTGWDGYTF. The CDR3 DNA reads as TGTGCCAGCAGCTTAGGGACAGGCTGGGATGGCTACACCTTC.